The present TCR beta chain was sequenced within a study of breast tumors, draining lymph nodes, adjacent tissues (dated by TCRdb to about 2016). Regarding the complete study: Breast cancer patients provided tumor, adjacent nontumor tissue and axillary lymph nodes, and the study compared the TCR beta repertoires across these three sources. The study was designed to assess the relationships and possible T-cell exchange between tumor, surrounding tissue and draining lymph node repertoires in human breast cancer. Study-wide conclusions, independent of this receptor: Tumor and nontumor tissue repertoires were found to be significantly more similar in luminal-like than in basal-like breast cancer. Rather than being directly demonstrated, the conclusion that tumor T cells originate in lymph nodes was presented as consistent with a hypothesis. The data were judged consistent with most tumor T cells deriving from the lymph node and then expanding within tumor tissue. T-cell repertoire diversity in tumors was found to be lower than in lymph nodes but higher than in nontumor tissue, and preferential V and J gene usage was observed.

Lymph node samples came from the axillary draining lymph nodes of breast cancer patients. CDR1 and CDR2, looked up from the germline V gene (reference sequence), are DFQATT and SNEGSKA. V was cut back by 1 base and J by 3 bases, leaving a gap of 10 bases between them. The CDR3 contains 14 residues, cysteine and phenylalanine counted. Only the CDR3 region is kept as DNA, spanning 42 bases read in frame from base 1. This clonotype was detected ten times or more. The target of this receptor is not known. Per-base qualities were not stored, and no clone one base away is much larger. Sequenced on an Illumina HiSeq 2000. Multiplex PCR amplification was used to build the TCR beta chain libraries. High-throughput sequencing was used to analyze the amplified TCR beta chain products. The public reads were reanalyzed by TCRdb: fastp trimming at Q25, MiXCR alignment, in-frame beta chains only. Duplicate CDR3 protein sequences are folded into a single record with the most common DNA and genes. For this sample the table gives around 300,000 distinct CDR3 sequences, of which about 30% were detected only once. The ten largest clones represent over 0.95% of the sample.

The TCR comes from a female donor with breast cancer. Some clones in this sample may be carry-over from other donors' samples. Sample: axillary lymph node tissue. The sequence joins TRBV20-1 to TRBJ2-1; the best D guess is TRBD2, with 5 bases matching. In nucleotide form, the sequence is TGCAGTGCTAGAGGAGGAGGTATCTACAATGAGCAGTTCTTC. It is translated as CSARGGGIYNEQFF.